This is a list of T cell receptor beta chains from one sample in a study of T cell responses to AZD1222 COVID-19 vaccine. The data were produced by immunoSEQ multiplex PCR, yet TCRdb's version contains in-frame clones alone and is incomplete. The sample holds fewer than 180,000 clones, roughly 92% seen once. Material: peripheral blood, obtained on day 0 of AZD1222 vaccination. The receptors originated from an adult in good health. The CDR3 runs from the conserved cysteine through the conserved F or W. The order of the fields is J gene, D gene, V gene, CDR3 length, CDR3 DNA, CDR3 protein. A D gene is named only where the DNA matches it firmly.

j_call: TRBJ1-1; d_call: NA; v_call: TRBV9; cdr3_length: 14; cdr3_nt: TGTGCCAGCAGCGTTCACTCCTGGACAACTGAAGCTTTCTTT; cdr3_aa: CASSVHSWTTEAFF
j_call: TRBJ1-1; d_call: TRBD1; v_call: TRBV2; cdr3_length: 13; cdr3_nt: TGTGCCAGCGCGGGGCAGGGGGGCACTGAAGCTTTCTTT; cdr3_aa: CASAGQGGTEAFF
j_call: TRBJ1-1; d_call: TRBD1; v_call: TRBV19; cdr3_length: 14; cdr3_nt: TGTGCCAGTCGAGGACAGGCGTTGAACACTGAAGCTTTCTTT; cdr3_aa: CASRGQALNTEAFF
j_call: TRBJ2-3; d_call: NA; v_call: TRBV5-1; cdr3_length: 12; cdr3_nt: TGCGCCAGCAGCAGGAGGGGAGATACGCAGTATTTT; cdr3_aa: CASSRRGDTQYF
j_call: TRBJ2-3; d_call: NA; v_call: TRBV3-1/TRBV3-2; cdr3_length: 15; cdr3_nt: TGTGCCAGCAGCCAAGCGCGGGCTAGGGCGGATACGCAGTATTTT; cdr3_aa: CASSQARARADTQYF
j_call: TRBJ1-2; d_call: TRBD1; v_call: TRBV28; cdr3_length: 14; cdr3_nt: TGTGCCAGCAGTCTCGACAGGGGGCTTTCAGGCTACACCTTC; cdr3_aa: CASSLDRGLSGYTF
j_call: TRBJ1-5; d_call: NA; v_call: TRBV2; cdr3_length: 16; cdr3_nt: TGTGCCAGCAGTGAGTCTAGGGCTAAAACCCATCAGCCCCAGCATTTT; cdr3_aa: CASSESRAKTHQPQHF
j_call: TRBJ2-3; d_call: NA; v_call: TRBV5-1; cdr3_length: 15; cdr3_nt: TGCGCCAGCAGCTTGGATGGTTCTCCCACAGATACGCAGTATTTT; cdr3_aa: CASSLDGSPTDTQYF
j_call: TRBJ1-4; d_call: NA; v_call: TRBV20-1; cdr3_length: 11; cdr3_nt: TGCAGTGCGCGCGACGGGGCCAAAAAGCTTTTT; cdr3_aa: CSARDGAKKLF
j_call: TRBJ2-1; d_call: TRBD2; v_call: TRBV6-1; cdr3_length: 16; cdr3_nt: TGTGCCAGCAGTGAAGCGACTAGCTGGGTCTTTAATGAGCAGTTCTTC; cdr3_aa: CASSEATSWVFNEQFF
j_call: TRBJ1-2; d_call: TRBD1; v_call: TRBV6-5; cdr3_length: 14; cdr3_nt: TGTGCCAGCAGAAGGGACAGGGGGCACTATGGCTACACCTTC; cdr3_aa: CASRRDRGHYGYTF
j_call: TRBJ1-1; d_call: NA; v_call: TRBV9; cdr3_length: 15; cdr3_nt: TGTGCCAGCAGCGTAAGTCCAGGTTGGGACACTGAAGCTTTCTTT; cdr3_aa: CASSVSPGWDTEAFF
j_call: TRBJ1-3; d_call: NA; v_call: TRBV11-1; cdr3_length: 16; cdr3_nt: TGTGCCAGCAGCTTACAGATCTCCGCGAGTGGAAACACCATATATTTT; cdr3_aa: CASSLQISASGNTIYF
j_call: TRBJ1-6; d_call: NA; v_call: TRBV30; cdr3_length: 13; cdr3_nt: TGTGCCTGGAGTGCCGGGTATAATTCACCCCTCCACTTT; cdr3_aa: CAWSAGYNSPLHF
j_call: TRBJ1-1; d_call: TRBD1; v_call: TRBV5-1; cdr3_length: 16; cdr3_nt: TGCGCCAGCAGCTGGACAGGGCTACAAAAGAACACTGAAGCTTTCTTT; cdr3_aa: CASSWTGLQKNTEAFF
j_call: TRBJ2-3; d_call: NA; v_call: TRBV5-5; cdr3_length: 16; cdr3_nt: TGTGCCAGCAGCTTGGCCCCTCGGGGCGGAGCAGATACGCAGTATTTT; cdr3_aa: CASSLAPRGGADTQYF
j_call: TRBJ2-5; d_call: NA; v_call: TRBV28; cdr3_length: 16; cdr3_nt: TGTGCCAGCAGTTTCACCGGGGAAATTTTCATAGAGACCCAGTACTTC; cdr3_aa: CASSFTGEIFIETQYF
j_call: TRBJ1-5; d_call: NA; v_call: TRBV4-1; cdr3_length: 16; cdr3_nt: TGCGCCAGCAGCCAAGGGGTTTTAGGACGCAATCAGCCCCAGCATTTT; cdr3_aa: CASSQGVLGRNQPQHF
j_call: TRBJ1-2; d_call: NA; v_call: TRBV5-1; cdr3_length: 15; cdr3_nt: TGCGCCAGCAGCTTGGCGGTCGGGTTCAGCTATGGCTACACCTTC; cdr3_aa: CASSLAVGFSYGYTF
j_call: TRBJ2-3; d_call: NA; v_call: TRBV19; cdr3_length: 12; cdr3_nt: TGTGCCAGTAGGCAGACGACAGATACGCAGTATTTT; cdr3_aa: CASRQTTDTQYF
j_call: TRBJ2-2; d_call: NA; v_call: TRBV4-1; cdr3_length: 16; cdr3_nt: TGCGCCAGCAGCCAAGGTATCGCGGGTATCGGCGGGGAGCTGTTTTTT; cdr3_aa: CASSQGIAGIGGELFF
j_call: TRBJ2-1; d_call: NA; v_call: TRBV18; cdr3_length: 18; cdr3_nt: TGTGCCAGCTCACCATACCCCCCCGGGGCGGCAGACTTAAATGAGCAGTTCTTC; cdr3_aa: CASSPYPPGAADLNEQFF
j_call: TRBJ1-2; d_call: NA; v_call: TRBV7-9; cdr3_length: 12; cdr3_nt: TGTGCCAGCAGCTTAGTCCGGTATGGCTACACCTTC; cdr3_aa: CASSLVRYGYTF